The entry that follows covers one TCR beta chain sequence. Trimming took 2 bases from V and 5 from J; bases not matched to a gene: 9. The CDR3 runs to 16 residues. The germline CDR1 and CDR2 sequences are MDHEN and SYDVKM. A sample-barcoded 5' primer and a J-beta primer mix were used in a second PCR of roughly 6 to 11 cycles. MiXCR, run by TCRdb on the 5' RACE reads, gives a single entry per CDR3 protein. The sample lists about 730,000 distinct CDR3 sequences, roughly 47% occurring once. The sample originates from a study of blood T cells in healthy people across ages. V is TRBV28 and J is TRBJ2-1, with 7 bases aligning to TRBD1. The sequenced sample consisted of blood. The source is a woman aged 60-70 years in good health. DNA for the CDR3: TGTGCCAGCAGTTTAGAGCCGGGACAGCTTAACAATGAGCAGTTCTTC. The encoded protein is CASSLEPGQLNNEQFF.